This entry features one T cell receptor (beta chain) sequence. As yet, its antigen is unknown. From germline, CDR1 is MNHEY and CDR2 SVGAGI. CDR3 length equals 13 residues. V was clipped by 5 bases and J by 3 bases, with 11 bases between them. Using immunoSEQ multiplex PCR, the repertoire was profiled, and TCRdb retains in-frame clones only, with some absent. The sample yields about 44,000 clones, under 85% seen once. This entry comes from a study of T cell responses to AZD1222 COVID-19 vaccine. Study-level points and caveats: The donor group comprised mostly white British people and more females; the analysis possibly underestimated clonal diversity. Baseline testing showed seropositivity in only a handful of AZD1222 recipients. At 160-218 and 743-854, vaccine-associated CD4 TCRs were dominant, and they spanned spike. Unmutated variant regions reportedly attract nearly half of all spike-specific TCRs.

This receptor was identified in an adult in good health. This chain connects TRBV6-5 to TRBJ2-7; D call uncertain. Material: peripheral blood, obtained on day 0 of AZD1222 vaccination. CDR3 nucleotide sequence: TGTGCCAGCAGTATCCGGTGGAACTACGAGCAGTACTTC. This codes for CASSIRWNYEQYF.